The clone carrying this T cell receptor beta chain was detected only a few times. What it binds is unknown. At least 5 micrograms of total RNA were extracted per sample. This specimen belongs to a study of blood T cells in healthy people across ages. General study points: It was the long-lived donors that had more naive CD4+ cells and higher diversity than aged donors.

Through a sample-barcoded 5' primer and a J-beta primer mix, a second PCR was run for roughly 6 to 11 cycles. From the 5' RACE reads, TCRdb called clonotypes with MiXCR, one entry per CDR3 protein. The table includes about 1.5 million distinct CDR3 sequences, less than 45% detected once. CDR3 length: 13 amino acids. Germline CDR1 MNHEY, CDR2 SVGEGT. V dropped 6 bases and J dropped 4 bases, with 10 bases sitting between them. The source of this sequence is a woman aged 18-35 years in good health. The gene calls are TRBV6-2 or TRBV6-3 and TRBJ2-1, with D perhaps TRBD1 or TRBD2 (5 bases each). The sequenced sample was blood. The CDR3 spells CASRRGEYNEQFF. The CDR3 bases are TGTGCCAGCAGACGAGGGGAATACAATGAGCAGTTCTTC.